These T cell receptor beta chains were read from a single sample in a study of blood T cell repertoires in COVID-19. Clones were read by immunoSEQ multiplex PCR, and TCRdb kept only the in-frame ones, dropping some. The table has roughly 400,000 clones, approximately 93% seen once. The material sequenced was PBMCs or T cells enriched from blood (not recorded which). The receptor set was obtained from a woman aged 40 to 49 who had been exposed to COVID-19. Each CDR3 is given with its conserved first and last residue. D genes are given only for firm matches. Only some rows state a clone size, as once, few, many or a class for expanded clones.

-	TRBJ2-7	TRBD2	TRBV12-3/TRBV12-4	TGTGCCAGCACGGGTAGCGGGCGCTACGAGCAGTACTTC	CASTGSGRYEQYF
-	TRBJ2-1	TRBD2	TRBV19	TGTGCCAGTACAGTGGGCGGGAGGGGGTACAATGAGCAGTTCTTC	CASTVGGRGYNEQFF
-	TRBJ2-1	-	TRBV30	TGTGCCTGGAGTGTAACTGCAGGGAATGAGCAGTTCTTC	CAWSVTAGNEQFF
-	TRBJ2-5	-	TRBV19	TGTGCCAGTAGTCGCGGCTCAGAGATGAGAGAGACCCAGTACTTC	CASSRGSEMRETQYF
once	TRBJ1-2	-	TRBV5-4	TGTGCCAGCAGCTCTTCCGACGGAGGAATGTATGGCTACACCTTC	CASSSSDGGMYGYTF
-	TRBJ2-7	-	TRBV2	TGTGCCAGCCCCTCGCCCGTGATGAGGGTTTACGAGCAGTACTTC	CASPSPVMRVYEQYF
-	TRBJ2-1	TRBD1	TRBV2	TGTGCCAGCAGAAATGACAGGGGGATGGAGCGGTTCACCTACAATGAGCAGTTCTTC	CASRNDRGMERFTYNEQFF
-	TRBJ1-2	TRBD1	TRBV2	TGTGCCAGCAGTGGGACAGGCTATGGCTACACCTTC	CASSGTGYGYTF
few	TRBJ2-1	TRBD1	TRBV5-1	TGCGCCAGCAGCGCCGGGGACAGGCACTACAATGAGCAGTTCTTC	CASSAGDRHYNEQFF
-	TRBJ2-1	TRBD2	TRBV11-2	TGTGCCAGCAGCTTACGCCTCGCGGGGGGGCGGGGTGAGCAGTTCTTC	CASSLRLAGGRGEQFF
-	TRBJ1-2	TRBD1	TRBV29-1	TGCAGCGTTGAGGGACAGGGGGCTCTCTATGGCTACACCTTC	CSVEGQGALYGYTF
-	TRBJ2-6	-	TRBV18	TGTGCCAGCTCACGGGACATAGTCCCCCCCTCTGGGGCCAACGTCCTGACTTTC	CASSRDIVPPSGANVLTF
-	TRBJ1-1	TRBD1	TRBV28	TGTGCCAGCAGCCCCCCGACAGGGATCGGGACCCGGGCTTTCTTT	CASSPPTGIGTRAFF
once	TRBJ2-7	-	TRBV4-1	TGCGCCAGCAGCCATCCCCTCGGGAGTGACGGCTACGAGCAGTACTTC	CASSHPLGSDGYEQYF
-	TRBJ1-5	-	TRBV30	TGTGCCTGGAGTGTCTCTAGCAATCAGCCCCAGCATTTT	CAWSVSSNQPQHF
once	TRBJ1-2	TRBD1	TRBV7-2	TGTGCCAGCAGCAGAACCGGGACAGTCTCTAACTATGGCTACACCTTC	CASSRTGTVSNYGYTF
-	TRBJ2-2	TRBD1	TRBV6-1	TGTGCCAGCAGTGCCCCGACAGGGGGCTACACCGGGGAGCTGTTTTTT	CASSAPTGGYTGELFF
-	TRBJ2-3	-	TRBV10-1	TGCGCCAGCAGTGATGCGGGGGCCTGGCCCCGTACGCAGTATTTT	CASSDAGAWPRTQYF
-	TRBJ1-1	-	TRBV19	TGTGCCAGTAGTATATTTGGACGGGAGAACACTGAAGCTTTCTTT	CASSIFGRENTEAFF
-	TRBJ1-2	TRBD1	TRBV25-1	TGTGCCAGCAGTGAGTCCGGGACAGGGGCCTATGGCTACACCTTC	CASSESGTGAYGYTF
-	TRBJ2-1	TRBD1	TRBV4-3	TGCGCCAGCAGCCACATGGACAGGGAAGTTTACAATGAGCAGTTCTTC	CASSHMDREVYNEQFF
-	TRBJ2-5	-	TRBV9	TGTGCCAGCAGCGCCAAGTTAGGGGGACCGGAGTACTTC	CASSAKLGGPEYF
-	TRBJ2-1	TRBD2	TRBV9	TGTGCCAGCAGCCCTCAGACTAGCCGAGGGGATGAGCAGTTCTTC	CASSPQTSRGDEQFF
-	TRBJ1-4	TRBD1	TRBV5-1	TGCGCCAGCAGCTATGCCGACAGGGACGACGAAAAACTGTTTTTT	CASSYADRDDEKLFF
-	TRBJ1-6	TRBD1	TRBV6-5	TGTGCCAGCAGTTACAGGGGGCCGAGTGGGTCACCCCTCCACTTT	CASSYRGPSGSPLHF
-	TRBJ1-2	-	TRBV12-3/TRBV12-4	TGTGCCAGCAGTTTAGACAGCTATGGCTACACCTTC	CASSLDSYGYTF
-	TRBJ1-2	-	TRBV12-3/TRBV12-4	TGTGCCAGCAGTTTGAGTCAGGGGGGCTACACCTTC	CASSLSQGGYTF